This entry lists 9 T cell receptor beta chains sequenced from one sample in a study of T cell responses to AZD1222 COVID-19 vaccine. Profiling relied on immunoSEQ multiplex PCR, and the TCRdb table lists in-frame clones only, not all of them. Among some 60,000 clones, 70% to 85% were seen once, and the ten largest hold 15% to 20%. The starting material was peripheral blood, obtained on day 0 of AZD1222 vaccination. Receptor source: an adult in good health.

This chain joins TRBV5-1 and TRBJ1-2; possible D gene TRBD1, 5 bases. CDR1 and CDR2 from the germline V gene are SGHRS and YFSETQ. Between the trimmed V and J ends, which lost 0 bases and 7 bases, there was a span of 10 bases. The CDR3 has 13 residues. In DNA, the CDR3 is TGCGCCAGCAGCTTGGCAGGGTACTCTGGCTACACCTTC. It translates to CASSLAGYSGYTF.

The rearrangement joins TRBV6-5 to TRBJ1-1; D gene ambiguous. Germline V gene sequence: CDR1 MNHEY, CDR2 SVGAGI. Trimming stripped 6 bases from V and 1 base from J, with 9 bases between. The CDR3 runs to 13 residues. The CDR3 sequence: CASRFTQNTEAFF. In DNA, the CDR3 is TGTGCCAGCAGATTTACACAGAACACTGAAGCTTTCTTT.

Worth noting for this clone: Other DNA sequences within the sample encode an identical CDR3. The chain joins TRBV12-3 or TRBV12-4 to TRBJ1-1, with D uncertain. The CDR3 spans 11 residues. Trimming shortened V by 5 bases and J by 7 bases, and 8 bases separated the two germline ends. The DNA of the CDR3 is TGTGCCAGCAGTCCCGGTGGTGAAGCTTTCTTT. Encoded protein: CASSPGGEAFF.

The CDR3 sequence is CASTGTWESNQPQHF. The CDR3 DNA is TGTGCCAGTACCGGGACCTGGGAGAGCAATCAGCCCCAGCATTTT. The rearrangement uses TRBV19 and TRBJ1-5, with D possibly being TRBD1 (5 bases). The germline gives CDR1 LNHDA, CDR2 SQIVND (reference sequence). Trimming removed 7 bases from V and 1 base from J, with 14 bases in between. This CDR3 is built from 15 residues.

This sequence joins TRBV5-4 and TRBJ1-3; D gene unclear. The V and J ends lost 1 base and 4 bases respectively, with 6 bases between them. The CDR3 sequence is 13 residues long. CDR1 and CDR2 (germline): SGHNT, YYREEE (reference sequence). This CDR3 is CASSLIHGNTIYF. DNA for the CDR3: TGTGCCAGCAGCTTGATTCACGGAAACACCATATATTTT.

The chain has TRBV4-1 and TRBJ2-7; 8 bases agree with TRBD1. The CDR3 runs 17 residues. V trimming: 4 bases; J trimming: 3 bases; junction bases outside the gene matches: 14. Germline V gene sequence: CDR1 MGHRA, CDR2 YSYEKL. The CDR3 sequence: CASSPYSRQGKNYEQYF. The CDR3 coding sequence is TGCGCCAGCAGCCCTTACTCCCGACAGGGGAAGAACTACGAGCAGTACTTC.

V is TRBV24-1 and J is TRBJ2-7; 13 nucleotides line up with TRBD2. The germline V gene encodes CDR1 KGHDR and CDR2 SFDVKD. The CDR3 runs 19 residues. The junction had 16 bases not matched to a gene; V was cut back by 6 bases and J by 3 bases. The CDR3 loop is CATSPGGLAGVGSLYEQYV. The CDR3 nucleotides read TGTGCCACCAGTCCAGGAGGACTAGCGGGAGTGGGATCTCTCTACGAGCAGTACGTC.

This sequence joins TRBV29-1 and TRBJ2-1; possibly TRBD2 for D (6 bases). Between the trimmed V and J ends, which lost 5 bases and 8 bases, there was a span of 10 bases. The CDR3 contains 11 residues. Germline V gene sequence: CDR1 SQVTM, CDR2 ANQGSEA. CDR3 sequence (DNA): TGCAGCGTTCTCCGGGAGTATGAGCAGTTCTTC. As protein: CSVLREYEQFF.

CDR3 sequence: CASSYGTPLDTEAFF. CDR3 bases: TGTGCCAGCAGTTACGGGACTCCTCTCGACACTGAAGCTTTCTTT. The V and J genes are TRBV6-5 and TRBJ1-1; tentative D call: TRBD1 (5 bases). Germline V gives CDR1 MNHEY, CDR2 SVGAGI. The CDR3 runs 15 residues. Trimming removed 2 bases at V and 3 bases at J, with 13 bases between.